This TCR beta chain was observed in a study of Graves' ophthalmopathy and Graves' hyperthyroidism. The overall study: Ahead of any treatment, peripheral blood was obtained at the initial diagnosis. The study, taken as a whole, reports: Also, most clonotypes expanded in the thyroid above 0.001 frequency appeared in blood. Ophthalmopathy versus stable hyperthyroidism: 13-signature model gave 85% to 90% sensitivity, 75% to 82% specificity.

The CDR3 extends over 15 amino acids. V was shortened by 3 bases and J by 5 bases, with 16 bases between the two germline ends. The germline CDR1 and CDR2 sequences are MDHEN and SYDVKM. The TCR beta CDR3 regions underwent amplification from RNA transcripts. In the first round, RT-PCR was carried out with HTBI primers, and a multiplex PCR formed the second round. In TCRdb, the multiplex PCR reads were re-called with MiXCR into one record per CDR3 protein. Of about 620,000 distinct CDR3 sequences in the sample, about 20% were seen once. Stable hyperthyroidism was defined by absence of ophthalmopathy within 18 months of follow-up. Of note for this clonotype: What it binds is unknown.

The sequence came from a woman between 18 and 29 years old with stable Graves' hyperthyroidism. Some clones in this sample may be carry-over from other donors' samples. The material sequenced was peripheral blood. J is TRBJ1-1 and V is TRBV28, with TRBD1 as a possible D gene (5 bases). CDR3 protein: CASSLGQGGLTEAFF. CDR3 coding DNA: TGTGCCAGCAGTTTGGGGCAGGGTGGATTGACTGAAGCTTTCTTT. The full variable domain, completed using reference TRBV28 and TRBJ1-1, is DVKVTQSSRYLVKRTGEKVFLECVQDMDHENMFWYRQDPGLGLRLIYFSYDVKMKEKGDIPEGYSVSREKKERFSLILESASTNQTSMYLCASSLGQGGLTEAFFGQGTRLTVV.